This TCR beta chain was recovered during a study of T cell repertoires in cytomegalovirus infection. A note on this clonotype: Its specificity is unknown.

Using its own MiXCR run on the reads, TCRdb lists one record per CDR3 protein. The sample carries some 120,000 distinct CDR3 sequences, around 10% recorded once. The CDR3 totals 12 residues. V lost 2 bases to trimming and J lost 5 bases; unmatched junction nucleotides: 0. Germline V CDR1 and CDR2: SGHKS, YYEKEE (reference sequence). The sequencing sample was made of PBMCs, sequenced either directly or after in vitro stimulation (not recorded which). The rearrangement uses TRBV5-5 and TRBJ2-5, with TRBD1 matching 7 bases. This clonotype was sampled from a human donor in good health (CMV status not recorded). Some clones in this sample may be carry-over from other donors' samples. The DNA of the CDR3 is TGTGCCAGCAGCTTACAGGGGGAGACCCAGTACTTC. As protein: CASSLQGETQYF. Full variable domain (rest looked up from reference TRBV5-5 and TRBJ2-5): DAGVTQSPTHLIKTRGQQVTLRCSPISGHKSVSWYQQVLGQGPQFIFQYYEKEERGRGNFPDRFSARQFPNYSSELNVNALLLGDSALYLCASSLQGETQYFGPGTRLLVL.